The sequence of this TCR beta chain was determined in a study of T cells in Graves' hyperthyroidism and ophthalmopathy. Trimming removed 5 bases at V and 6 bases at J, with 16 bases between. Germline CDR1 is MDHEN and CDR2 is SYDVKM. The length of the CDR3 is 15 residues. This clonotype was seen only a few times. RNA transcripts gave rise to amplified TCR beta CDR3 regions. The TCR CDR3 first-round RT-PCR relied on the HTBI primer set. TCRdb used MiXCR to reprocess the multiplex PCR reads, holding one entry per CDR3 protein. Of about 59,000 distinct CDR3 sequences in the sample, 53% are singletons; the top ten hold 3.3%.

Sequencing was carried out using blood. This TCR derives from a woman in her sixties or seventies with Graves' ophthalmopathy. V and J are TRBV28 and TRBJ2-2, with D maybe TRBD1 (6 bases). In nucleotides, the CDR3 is TGTGCCAGCAGTCCCCCACAGGGTGGGCCCGGGGAGCTGTTTTTT. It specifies CASSPPQGGPGELFF.